The next 18 T cell receptor beta chains were all read from a single sample in a study of Graves' ophthalmopathy and Graves' hyperthyroidism. Transcripts of RNA were the source for amplifying TCR beta CDR3 regions. First-round RT-PCR with HTBI primers preceded a second-round multiplex PCR. TCRdb ran MiXCR on the multiplex PCR reads and lists one entry per CDR3 protein. The sample holds 360,000 or so distinct CDR3 sequences, around 19% seen once. The sample comprised peripheral blood. The receptors were gathered from a woman aged 18-35 years with Graves' ophthalmopathy.

In this sample, this clonotype turned up many times. V usage is TRBV6-2 or TRBV6-3 and J usage is TRBJ2-5; 13 nucleotides align to TRBD2. This CDR3 has 16 amino acids. Germline loops: CDR1 MNHEY, CDR2 SVGEGT. V lost 2 bases to trimming and J lost 3 bases; unmatched junction nucleotides: 3. This CDR3 is CASSYPGLAGEETQYF. The CDR3 coding sequence is TGTGCCAGCAGTTACCCCGGACTAGCGGGAGAAGAGACCCAGTACTTC.

This clonotype was seen many times. CDR3 region: CASSLIDRGTGETQYF. CDR3 DNA: TGTGCCAGCAGCTTAATCGACAGGGGGACTGGGGAGACCCAGTACTTC. The V and J genes are TRBV7-2 and TRBJ2-5; 9 nucleotides agree with TRBD1. With V trimmed by 2 bases and J by 5 bases, 9 bases remained unmatched. This CDR3 spans 16 amino acids. The germline V gene encodes CDR1 SGHTA and CDR2 FQGNSA. The full variable domain, rest sourced from reference TRBV7-2 and TRBJ2-5, is GAGVSQSPSNKVTEKGKDVELRCDPISGHTALYWYRQSLGQGLEFLIYFQGNSAPDKSGLPSDRFSAERTGGSVSTLTIQRTQQEDSAVYLCASSLIDRGTGETQYFGPGTRLLVL.

The V and J genes are TRBV7-8 and TRBJ1-1, with D uncertain. The V gene's germline CDR1 is SGHVS and CDR2 FQNEAQ. The CDR3 contains 13 residues. V lost 11 bases to trimming and J lost 0 bases, with 13 bases between them. The CDR3 loop reads CAVQDGLNTEAFF. As DNA, the CDR3 is TGTGCCGTTCAGGACGGACTGAACACTGAAGCTTTCTTT. Drawing the rest from reference TRBV7-8 and TRBJ1-1, the complete variable domain is GAGVSQSPRYKVAKRGQDVALRCDPISGHVSLFWYQQALGQGPEFLTYFQNEAQLDKSGLPSDRFFAERPEGSVSTLKIQRTQQEDSAVYLCAVQDGLNTEAFFGQGTRLTVV.

This clonotype was seen many times. This chain links TRBV7-9 with TRBJ1-2; TRBD1 matches at 9 bases. J gave up 1 base and V 9 bases, and 3 bases lay outside the gene matches. This CDR3 spans 13 amino acids. Looked up from germline, CDR1 is SEHNR and CDR2 is FQNEAQ (reference sequence). This CDR3 reads CARRTGDNYGYTF. Here the CDR3 DNA reads TGTGCCAGGAGGACAGGGGATAACTATGGCTACACCTTC.

The chain couples TRBV3-1 to TRBJ1-6, with 7 nucleotides matching TRBD1. The CDR3 is made up of 16 amino acids. V gave up 1 base and J gave up 5 bases; unmatched junction bases: 5. Germline CDR1 reads LGHDT; CDR2 reads YNNKEL (reference sequence). In DNA form, the CDR3 reads TGTGCCAGCAGCCAAGTCGGCAGGGGGGATAATTCACCCCTCCACTTT. It yields the protein CASSQVGRGDNSPLHF.

This clonotype was counted many times. This chain connects TRBV7-3 to TRBJ1-1; D ambiguous. The CDR3 contains 15 residues. Trimming removed 2 bases from V and 1 base from J, with 11 bases in between. The germline CDR1 and CDR2 sequences are SGHTA and FQGTGA. The DNA for the CDR3 is TGTGCCAGCAGCTTATTACCAGGAGGGAACACTGAAGCTTTCTTT. This translates into CASSLLPGGNTEAFF.

This clonotype showed up many times. The chain employs TRBV6-2 or TRBV6-3 and TRBJ1-2; D uncertain. The CDR3 extends over 11 amino acids. Germline lookup yields CDR1 MNHEY and CDR2 SVGEGT. Trimming left V 6 bases short and J 5 bases short, with 7 bases between. The CDR3 DNA is TGTGCCAGCAGCCGGGAGTATGGCTACACCTTC. Residues: CASSREYGYTF.

This clonotype appeared many times. V usage is TRBV6-1 and J usage is TRBJ1-2; a possible D gene is TRBD1 (6 bases). CDR3 size: 13 residues. Trimming stripped 6 bases from V and 7 bases from J, with 15 bases between. CDR1 and CDR2 from the germline V gene are MNHNS and SASEGT. CDR3 DNA: TGTGCCAGCAGAGAACAGGGAATGCTTGGCTACACCTTC. Its protein is CASREQGMLGYTF.

This clonotype was found many times. The CDR3 DNA sequence: TGTGCCATCAGGAGCCCAGGGGCAAACTATGGCTACACCTTC. Its protein product is CAIRSPGANYGYTF. The chain recombines TRBV2 with TRBJ1-2; D might be TRBD1 (6 bases). Germline V gene lookup returns CDR1 SNHLY and CDR2 FYNNEI. The CDR3 contains 14 residues. V was clipped by 10 bases and J by 2 bases, with 17 bases between them.

This clonotype appeared many times. This sequence joins TRBV5-1 and TRBJ2-7; 7 bases agree with TRBD1. Germline assignment: CDR1 SGHRS and CDR2 YFSETQ. J lost 2 bases, V lost 4 bases, and 6 bases had no gene match. The CDR3 consists of 14 residues. The CDR3 here is CASSDSGTAYEQYF. CDR3 sequence (DNA): TGCGCCAGCAGCGACTCCGGGACAGCCTACGAGCAGTACTTC.

This chain links TRBV11-2 with TRBJ1-6, with D possibly TRBD1 on 6 matching bases. V lost 4 bases and J lost 7, with 14 bases in between. Germline assignment: CDR1 SGHAT and CDR2 FQNNGV. This CDR3 region has 15 residues. Here the CDR3 DNA reads TGTGCCAGCAGCTGGGGGGACGGGACAAATTCACCCCTCCACTTT. It is translated as CASSWGDGTNSPLHF.

V is TRBV28 and J is TRBJ1-1, with 9 bases that match TRBD1. The V segment lost 5 bases and the J segment 5 bases; nucleotides outside the gene matches: 9. Germline V gene lookup returns CDR1 MDHEN and CDR2 SYDVKM. This CDR3 region has 15 residues. The CDR3 sequence is CASSAPDRGGTEAFF. The DNA of the CDR3 is TGTGCCAGCAGTGCCCCGGACAGGGGAGGGACTGAAGCTTTCTTT.

The sample holds many counts of this clonotype. V gene TRBV28 combines with J gene TRBJ1-5, with D perhaps matching TRBD1 (5 bases). Germline assignment: CDR1 MDHEN and CDR2 SYDVKM. The CDR3 has 15 amino acids. Trimming removed 6 bases at V and 3 bases at J, with 15 bases between. The CDR3 DNA sequence: TGTGCCAGCAGACCCGGGGGGGGGTTCAATCAGCCCCAGCATTTT. This translates into CASRPGGGFNQPQHF.

This clonotype was counted many times. The chain employs TRBV11-2 and TRBJ1-1; tentative D call: TRBD1 (6 bases). The V gene lost 2 bases and the J gene lost 7 bases, with 20 bases spanning the gap. CDR3 length: 16 amino acids. Germline loops: CDR1 SGHAT, CDR2 FQNNGV. CDR3 bases: TGTGCCAGCAGCTTAAACCCTAGACAGGAGGCGCATGAAGCTTTCTTT. Translated, it gives CASSLNPRQEAHEAFF.

The rearrangement links TRBV28 to TRBJ1-2, with TRBD1 as a possible D gene (6 bases). The V gene's germline CDR1 is MDHEN and CDR2 SYDVKM. This CDR3 comprises 14 residues. V lost 3 bases and J lost 0, with 8 bases in between. The CDR3 spells CASSFDRSNYGYTF. In DNA, the CDR3 is TGTGCCAGCAGTTTCGACAGGTCTAACTATGGCTACACCTTC.

This clonotype has at least ten counts. The chain has TRBV20-1 and TRBJ1-1, with 7 positions matching TRBD1. V gave up 5 bases and J gave up 1 base; unmatched junction bases: 7. The CDR3 is made up of 14 amino acids. The V gene's germline CDR1 is DFQATT and CDR2 SNEGSKA (reference sequence). CDR3 sequence: CSAVKQGWNTEAFF. In nucleotides, the CDR3 is TGCAGTGCTGTAAAACAGGGGTGGAACACTGAAGCTTTCTTT.

The V call is TRBV5-1, the J call TRBJ1-3; perhaps TRBD1 as D (5 bases). CDR3 length: 15 amino acids. The V end lost 4 bases, the J end lost 2 bases, and 13 bases lay between the germline ends. CDR1 and CDR2 from the germline V gene are SGHRS and YFSETQ. This CDR3 is CASSPPGGTGNTIYF. CDR3 coding DNA: TGCGCCAGCAGCCCACCCGGGGGGACTGGAAACACCATATATTTT.

This clonotype has ten or more counts. The V and J genes are TRBV20-1 and TRBJ1-5; D is unresolved. Per the germline V gene, CDR1 is DFQATT and CDR2 is SNEGSKA (reference sequence). Trimming took off 0 bases at V and 1 base at J, with 7 bases between the two ends. The CDR3 totals 14 residues. CDR3 region: CSARDAGSNQPQHF. The CDR3 coding sequence is TGCAGTGCTAGAGATGCGGGCAGCAATCAGCCCCAGCATTTT.